A single sample is the source of the 20 T cell receptor beta chains below, sequenced in a study of Graves' ophthalmopathy and Graves' hyperthyroidism. Amplification targeted the TCR beta CDR3 regions, with RNA transcripts as the source material. The first round was an RT-PCR with HTBI primers, and the second round was a multiplex PCR. Each CDR3 protein gets one entry after TCRdb re-called the multiplex PCR reads with MiXCR. The table lists hundreds of thousands of distinct CDR3 sequences, roughly two fifths of them singletons. Source material: peripheral blood. These receptors all stem from an adult man with Graves' ophthalmopathy.

The rearrangement links TRBV25-1 to TRBJ2-2; D unclear. The CDR3 runs to 16 residues. Germline V gene lookup returns CDR1 MGHDK and CDR2 SYGVNS. The V gene lost 6 bases and the J gene lost 0 bases, with 14 bases spanning the gap. The CDR3 sequence is CASSLVPVANTGELFF. The CDR3 DNA reads TGTGCCAGCAGCTTAGTTCCGGTCGCGAACACCGGGGAGCTGTTTTTT.

There are a few counts of this clonotype. V is TRBV2 and J is TRBJ2-7; TRBD2 matches at 10 bases. The CDR3 covers 15 residues. Losses at the gene ends were 5 bases for V and 2 bases for J; bases not matched to a gene: 6. CDR1 and CDR2 from the germline V gene are SNHLY and FYNNEI. The CDR3 DNA follows: TGTGCCAGCAGTTTTAATAGCGGGAGGCCCTACGAGCAGTACTTC. Translating gives CASSFNSGRPYEQYF. Full variable domain (rest looked up from reference TRBV2 and TRBJ2-7): EPEVTQTPSHQVTQMGQEVILRCVPISNHLYFYWYRQILGQKVEFLVSFYNNEISEKSEIFDDQFSVERPDGSNFTLKIRSTKLEDSAMYFCASSFNSGRPYEQYFGPGTRLTVT.

A remark on this clonotype: At one boundary the junction diverges from the germline segment, which might be a read error. This chain uses TRBV24-1 with TRBJ1-5; TRBD1 might be the D (5 bases). CDR3 size: 15 residues. Germline CDR1 and CDR2: KGHDR and SFDVKD. The CDR3 loop is CASSEGRGGSQPQHF. As DNA, the CDR3 is TGTGCCAGCAGTGAGGGGAGGGGAGGTAGTCAGCCCCAGCATTTT.

Remarks on this clonotype: Mismatch with germline at one junction end may stem from a read error. This sequence joins TRBV20-1 and TRBJ1-4, with 7 bases matching TRBD1. The CDR3 is 15 amino acids. Germline assignment: CDR1 DFQATT and CDR2 SNEGSKA (reference sequence). The CDR3 DNA reads as TGCAGTGCTCGACCGACAGGGTCAACTAATGAAAAACTATTTTTT. Translated: CSARPTGSTNEKLFF.

V and J are TRBV29-1 and TRBJ2-7; TRBD2 aligns across 9 bases. With V trimmed by 7 bases and J by 1 base, 5 bases remained unmatched. This CDR3 region has 13 residues. Germline V gene sequence: CDR1 SQVTM, CDR2 ANQGSEA. Here the CDR3 reads CSARTSDSYEQYF. The CDR3 nucleotides read TGCAGCGCCCGGACTAGCGATTCCTACGAGCAGTACTTC.

The chain links TRBV29-1 to TRBJ2-7; 11 bases agree with TRBD1. CDR3 length equals 13 residues. CDR1 and CDR2 from the germline V gene are SQVTM and ANQGSEA. The CDR3 region is CSGGTGGAYEQYF. The CDR3 nucleotides are TGCAGTGGGGGGACAGGGGGAGCCTACGAGCAGTACTTC.

This clonotype was seen a single time. The rearrangement uses TRBV5-1 and TRBJ1-5, with 7 bases aligning to TRBD1. V lost 0 bases and J lost 14; bases outside the gene matches: 11. Germline V gives CDR1 SGHRS, CDR2 YFSETQ. The CDR3 has 14 amino acids. The CDR3: CASSLGDRETGEHF. The DNA of the CDR3 is TGCGCCAGCAGCTTGGGAGACAGGGAAACGGGCGAGCATTTT.

As regards this clonotype: A junction end diverges from the germline sequence, so it may reflect a read error. The V call is TRBV7-3, the J call TRBJ2-5; D perhaps matches TRBD2 (6 bases). The germline CDR1 and CDR2 sequences are SGHTA and FQGTGA. This CDR3 region has 16 residues. The CDR3 protein is CASSLGTSSNQEAQYF. The CDR3 region has the DNA TGTGCCAGCAGCTTAGGAACTAGCTCGAATCAAGAGGCCCAGTACTTC.

The chain has TRBV9 and TRBJ1-6; D uncertain. This CDR3 region has 12 residues. Germline lookup yields CDR1 SGDLS and CDR2 YYNGEE. The CDR3 DNA follows: TGTGCGTGCAGGACCCTTAATTCACCCCTCCACTTT. It codes for CACRTLNSPLHF.

On this clonotype: The germline gene is not matched at one end of the junction; a read error may be the cause. V gene TRBV24-1 combines with J gene TRBJ1-5; 11 positions match TRBD1. The CDR3 loop spans 17 amino acids. In germline, CDR1 is KGHDR, CDR2 SFDVKD. The CDR3 DNA follows: TGTGCCAGCAGTGCGACCGGGACAGGGGGAGGCAATCAGCCCCAGCATTTT. Protein sequence: CASSATGTGGGNQPQHF.

V gene TRBV9 combines with J gene TRBJ1-1; 7 nucleotides line up with TRBD1. The germline V gene has CDR1 SGDLS and CDR2 YYNGEE. The CDR3 is 13 residues long. V lost 3 bases and J lost 4; bases outside the gene matches: 3. CDR3 region: CASSGRDSTEAFF. Written as DNA, the CDR3 is TGTGCCAGCAGCGGCCGGGACAGCACTGAAGCTTTCTTT.

This chain joins TRBV7-2 and TRBJ1-5; maybe TRBD1 (6 bases). CDR3 length: 15 amino acids. Trimming removed 5 bases at V and 3 bases at J, with 14 bases between. The germline V gene encodes CDR1 SGHTA and CDR2 FQGNSA. CDR3 amino acids: CASSPTGRDNQPQHF. The CDR3 coding sequence is TGTGCCAGCAGCCCCACAGGGAGGGACAATCAGCCCCAGCATTTT.

The V call is TRBV19, the J call TRBJ1-1, with 12 bases matching TRBD1. The trim removed 3 bases at V and 12 bases at J, leaving 14 bases unmatched. This CDR3 contains 16 residues. CDR1 is LNHDA and CDR2 is SQIVND in the germline V gene (reference sequence). CDR3 nucleotide sequence: TGTGCCAGTAGTATCCCTCATTTCCCGGGACAGGGGGCATCTTTCTTT. Protein: CASSIPHFPGQGASFF.

The V call is TRBV15, the J call TRBJ2-7, with 12 nucleotides matching TRBD2. The CDR3 spans 16 residues. Trimming took 10 bases from V and 3 from J; bases not matched to a gene: 13. Germline assignment: CDR1 LNHNV and CDR2 YYDKDF (reference sequence). As DNA, the CDR3 is TGTGCCAGCTCACCCAGAGGGACTAGCGGGCGCTACGAGCAGTACTTC. Protein sequence: CASSPRGTSGRYEQYF.

V and J are TRBV25-1 and TRBJ1-1; TRBD1 matches at 11 bases. The germline V gene has CDR1 MGHDK and CDR2 SYGVNS. The CDR3 totals 15 residues. With 6 bases clipped from V and 2 bases from J, the junction kept 5 bases outside the gene matches. The CDR3 protein is CASSGGTGGNTEAFF. CDR3 in DNA: TGTGCCAGCAGCGGGGGGACAGGGGGAAACACTGAAGCTTTCTTT.

The sample holds a few counts of this clonotype. CDR3 nucleotides: TGCAGCGCTACAGTGGGGGGGGCCAGAACTAATGAAAAACTGTTTTTT. Translated: CSATVGGARTNEKLFF. This chain connects TRBV29-1 to TRBJ1-4; possibly TRBD1 for D (6 bases). The CDR3 is 16 amino acids. Trimming removed 7 bases from V and 1 base from J, with 19 bases in between. Germline-derived CDR1 and CDR2 are SQVTM and ANQGSEA.

This clonotype came up a few times. J is TRBJ2-5 and V is TRBV7-9; D unclear. CDR3 length: 12 residues. Trimming pared 7 bases from V and 0 bases from J, leaving 6 bases between. Germline V gives CDR1 SEHNR, CDR2 FQNEAQ (reference sequence). The CDR3 nucleotides are TGTGCCAGCACCTTCAACCAAGAGACCCAGTACTTC. Translated: CASTFNQETQYF.

This clonotype was observed many times. The J gene is TRBJ1-5, the V gene TRBV28, with D hard to call. The V end lost 7 bases, the J end lost 0 bases, and 4 bases lay between the germline ends. In germline, CDR1 is MDHEN, CDR2 SYDVKM. This CDR3 spans 12 amino acids. CDR3 in amino acids: CASTSSNQPQHF. The CDR3 DNA reads TGTGCCAGCACCAGTAGCAATCAGCCCCAGCATTTT.

This clonotype appeared a single time. J is TRBJ2-7 and V is TRBV6-2 or TRBV6-3; 12 bases are a match to TRBD2. The germline V gene encodes CDR1 MNHEY and CDR2 SVGEGT. The V gene end was trimmed by 6 bases and the J gene end by 5 bases; junction bases not matched to a gene: 11. This CDR3 comprises 16 residues. CDR3 in DNA: TGTGCCAGCAGCCGACTAGCGGGAGTTTCAGTCGACGAGCAGTACTTC. Translating it yields CASSRLAGVSVDEQYF.

Worth noting for this clonotype: One base away lies a much larger clone, so this may be a sequencing read error. The chain is built from TRBV10-3 and TRBJ2-5, with D uncertain. The V gene's germline CDR1 is ENHRY and CDR2 SYGVKD. Deletions cut 10 bases from V and 4 bases from J, with 22 bases between. The CDR3 runs to 15 residues. As DNA, the CDR3 is TGTGCCACCTCCAAAGGAACAGCGATGGGAGAGACCCAGTACTTC. As protein: CATSKGTAMGETQYF.